Listed here are 24 T cell receptor beta chains from one sample, sequenced in a study of blood T cell repertoires in COVID-19 (dated by TCRdb to 2020 to 2022). Receptors were amplified or captured by the immunoSEQ multiplex PCR assay. Imported from immuneACCESS, the table was reduced by TCRdb to in-frame sequences with V and J called. These copies leave out some clones; in studies compared against another copy, an unresolved V gene accounts for under half, and the cause of the remainder is not known. The sample contains hundreds of thousands of clones, roughly 90% of them found a single time. The ten most abundant clones make up over 8% of the sample. Sequencing used PBMCs or T cells enriched from blood (not recorded which). The receptors here all came from a woman between 40 and 50 years old who had recovered from COVID-19.

This rearrangement joins TRBV28 to TRBJ2-1; TRBD1 matches at 9 bases. The CDR3 has 15 amino acids. CDR1 MDHEN and CDR2 SYDVKM come from the germline V gene. The trim removed 7 bases at V and 4 bases at J, leaving 8 bases unmatched. In DNA form, the CDR3 reads TGTGCCAGCACCGTCCCGGGACAGGGTTACAATGAGCAGTTCTTC. Protein product: CASTVPGQGYNEQFF.

This sequence joins TRBV29-1 and TRBJ2-5, with TRBD1 matching 8 bases. Unmatched junction bases numbered 8, after V lost 6 bases and J lost 8 bases. CDR1 and CDR2 from the germline V gene are SQVTM and ANQGSEA. There are 12 residues in the CDR3. The CDR3 loop is CSVPGQGRTQYF. The CDR3 region has the DNA TGCAGCGTGCCCGGACAGGGTAGAACCCAGTACTTC.

The chain links TRBV9 to TRBJ2-3; D may be TRBD2 (5 bases). CDR1 and CDR2 (germline): SGDLS, YYNGEE. V was trimmed by 2 bases and J by 5 bases, leaving 12 bases between them. This CDR3 region has 14 residues. The CDR3 region has the DNA TGTGCCAGCAGCGTCTACAGCGCGGGAGATACGCAGTATTTT. Its translation: CASSVYSAGDTQYF.

This chain links TRBV2 with TRBJ1-2, with TRBD1 identical over 9 bases. The ends lost 11 bases at V and 7 bases at J; junction bases unmatched: 20. CDR1 and CDR2 (germline): SNHLY, FYNNEI. This CDR3 spans 16 amino acids. CDR3 protein: CAGRSSGTGYWSGYTF. The CDR3 nucleotides read TGTGCCGGGCGAAGTTCCGGGACAGGGTACTGGAGTGGCTACACCTTC.

CDR3 residues: CASSAVGTANQPQHF. Here the CDR3 DNA reads TGTGCCAGCAGCGCGGTCGGGACAGCGAATCAGCCCCAGCATTTT. This chain connects TRBV9 to TRBJ1-5; 7 bases map to TRBD1. Germline CDR1 is SGDLS and CDR2 is YYNGEE. V dropped 3 bases and J dropped 4; count of bases not matched to a gene: 7. The CDR3 has 15 amino acids.

The genes are TRBV29-1 and TRBJ1-4; 9 nucleotides agree with TRBD1. This CDR3 has 13 amino acids. The V and J ends lost 7 bases and 7 bases, in that order; junction bases with no gene match: 7. CDR1 and CDR2 from the germline V gene are SQVTM and ANQGSEA. The CDR3 is CSGNRGLGEKLFF. The CDR3 bases are TGCAGCGGAAACAGGGGGCTCGGTGAAAAACTGTTTTTT.

V is TRBV30 and J is TRBJ2-7; the D gene is possibly TRBD1 (6 bases). There are 14 residues in the CDR3. Trimming pared 4 bases from V and 3 bases from J, leaving 16 bases between. Germline lookup yields CDR1 GTSNPN and CDR2 SVGIG (reference sequence). This CDR3 is CAWKGDIRGYEQYF. CDR3 sequence (DNA): TGTGCCTGGAAGGGGGACATCCGCGGCTACGAGCAGTACTTC.

Only one count was recorded for this clone. V and J are TRBV18 and TRBJ1-2; TRBD1 matches 7 bases. V gave up 4 bases and J gave up 0 bases; unmatched junction bases: 2. The CDR3 contains 14 residues. Germline assignment: CDR1 KGHSH and CDR2 LQKENI. CDR3 sequence reads: CASSLGTANYGYTF. CDR3 bases: TGTGCCAGCTCACTCGGGACAGCTAACTATGGCTACACCTTC.

The chain carries TRBV5-4 and TRBJ1-2; D gene uncertain. CDR1 and CDR2 from the germline V gene are SGHNT and YYREEE (reference sequence). The CDR3 length is 13 residues. V lost 3 bases and J 4 bases, leaving 10 bases between the germline ends. The CDR3 DNA follows: TGTGCCAGCAGCTCGGGCGGGAGCTATGGCTACACCTTC. Protein sequence: CASSSGGSYGYTF.

The V and J genes are TRBV7-9 and TRBJ1-4; D is unresolved. CDR1 is SEHNR, CDR2 FQNEAQ, per germline (reference sequence). CDR3 length equals 15 residues. Deletions cut 3 bases from V and 3 bases from J, with 11 bases between. The CDR3 nucleotides are TGTGCCAGCAGCTTTACGGCCGGGGCTAATGAAAAACTGTTTTTT. Translated: CASSFTAGANEKLFF.

As for this clone: Within the sample, other DNA sequences also encode this same CDR3. This chain connects TRBV6-5 to TRBJ2-5; 9 bases are shared with TRBD1. The CDR3 spans 13 residues. Germline loops: CDR1 MNHEY, CDR2 SVGAGI. The V segment lost 6 bases and the J segment 4 bases; nucleotides outside the gene matches: 3. The chain's CDR3 is CASRRQGGETQYF. The CDR3 DNA follows: TGTGCCAGCAGAAGACAGGGGGGAGAGACCCAGTACTTC.

The chain employs TRBV5-8 and TRBJ1-3, with D perhaps matching TRBD1 (6 bases). CDR3 length equals 17 residues. Germline CDR1 and CDR2: SGHTS and YDEGEE. Deletions cut 4 bases from V and 2 bases from J, with 19 bases between. Written as DNA, the CDR3 is TGTGCCAGCAGCGTGGGACAACCGCTCTCTGCTGGAAACACCATATATTTT. Its translation: CASSVGQPLSAGNTIYF.

V and J are TRBV9 and TRBJ2-1, with a weak D call TRBD1 (6 bases). The CDR3 spans 13 residues. CDR1 SGDLS and CDR2 YYNGEE come from the germline V gene. Trimming cost V 0 bases and J 5 bases, with 6 bases left between them. The CDR3 region has the DNA TGTGCCAGCAGCGTAGGACAGGACAATGAGCAGTTCTTC. Protein: CASSVGQDNEQFF.

The J gene is TRBJ1-3, the V gene TRBV18, with 7 bases matching TRBD1. This CDR3 contains 14 residues. Germline CDR1 is KGHSH and CDR2 is LQKENI. With V trimmed by 8 bases and J by 0 bases, 4 bases remained unmatched. CDR3 amino acids: CASEDRSSGNTIYF. The CDR3 region has the DNA TGTGCCAGCGAGGACAGGAGCTCTGGAAACACCATATATTTT. Full variable domain (remainder filled in from reference TRBV18 and TRBJ1-3): NAGVMQNPRHLVRRRGQEARLRCSPMKGHSHVYWYRQLPEEGLKFMVYLQKENIIDESGMPKERFSAEFPKEGPSILRIQQVVRGDSAAYFCASEDRSSGNTIYFGEGSWLTVV.

This chain joins TRBV24-1 and TRBJ2-1; D uncertain. CDR1 is KGHDR and CDR2 is SFDVKD in the germline V gene. The V end was cut by 0 bases, the J end by 0 bases, with 8 bases between. The CDR3 has 16 residues. The CDR3 protein is CATSDLASNSYNEQFF. The CDR3 coding sequence is TGTGCCACCAGTGATTTGGCGAGCAACTCCTACAATGAGCAGTTCTTC.

The rearrangement links TRBV9 to TRBJ2-1, with 9 bases that match TRBD2. Per the germline V gene, CDR1 is SGDLS and CDR2 is YYNGEE. The CDR3 has 20 amino acids. V dropped 3 bases and J dropped 5; count of bases not matched to a gene: 21. The chain's CDR3 is CASSDPTGFRGGGAHNEQFF. CDR3 DNA sequence: TGTGCCAGCAGCGACCCCACGGGGTTCAGGGGCGGGGGGGCCCACAATGAGCAGTTCTTC.

This chain connects TRBV4-3 to TRBJ2-4; 8 positions agree with TRBD1. CDR1 is LGHNA and CDR2 is YSLEER in the germline V gene. The CDR3 covers 15 residues. J gave up 5 bases and V 4 bases, and 7 bases lay outside the gene matches. The CDR3 DNA is TGCGCCAGCAGCCGAGCAGGACAGGGAGAAAACATTCAGTACTTC. This encodes CASSRAGQGENIQYF.

The rearrangement joins TRBV6-5 to TRBJ1-2; no definite D call. Per the germline V gene, CDR1 is MNHEY and CDR2 is SVGAGI. V lost 2 bases and J 3 bases, leaving 7 bases between the germline ends. This CDR3 spans 13 amino acids. CDR3 nucleotides: TGTGCCAGCAGTTACGCGCAGGACTATGGCTACACCTTC. Its protein is CASSYAQDYGYTF.

The chain joins TRBV19 to TRBJ1-5, with 7 bases matching TRBD1. V shed 3 bases, J shed 0 bases, and the junction held 8 bases outside the gene matches. The CDR3 is 17 amino acids. Germline assignment: CDR1 LNHDA and CDR2 SQIVND (reference sequence). The CDR3 loop is CASSMRTGQYSNQPQHF. The CDR3 DNA reads TGTGCCAGTAGTATGAGGACAGGCCAATATAGCAATCAGCCCCAGCATTTT.

The chain combines TRBV5-1 with TRBJ1-5; D remains unclear. The CDR3 contains 14 residues. Germline V gene lookup returns CDR1 SGHRS and CDR2 YFSETQ. V gave up 2 bases and J gave up 7 bases, with 13 bases separating them. The CDR3: CASSFDPGEQPQHF. The CDR3, as DNA: TGCGCCAGCAGCTTTGATCCGGGTGAACAGCCCCAGCATTTT.

This sequence joins TRBV5-1 and TRBJ2-5, with 11 nucleotides matching TRBD2. Trimming took 4 bases from V and 2 from J; bases not matched to a gene: 4. Per germline, CDR1 SGHRS and CDR2 YFSETQ. The CDR3 is 15 residues long. The CDR3 DNA reads TGCGCCAGCAGCCGAGGGACTAGCGGACAAGAGACCCAGTACTTC. The encoded protein is CASSRGTSGQETQYF.

The rearrangement uses TRBV24-1 and TRBJ2-7; 11 bases match TRBD1. The germline V gene encodes CDR1 KGHDR and CDR2 SFDVKD. Trimming at V came to 2 bases and at J to 3 bases, leaving 8 bases not matched to a gene. The CDR3 consists of 17 residues. The DNA of the CDR3 is TGTGCCACCAGTGATTCACGGACAGGGGGCTCTCTCTACGAGCAGTACTTC. Protein: CATSDSRTGGSLYEQYF.

This chain connects TRBV7-2 to TRBJ2-5, with a tentative D call TRBD1 (6 bases). The CDR3 is 13 residues long. The V end lost 6 bases, the J end lost 5 bases, and 13 bases lay between the germline ends. The germline V gene encodes CDR1 SGHTA and CDR2 FQGNSA. DNA of the CDR3: TGTGCCAGCAGTCAAGGACAGATGGAGACCCAGTACTTC. Protein: CASSQGQMETQYF.

The V call is TRBV7-2, the J call TRBJ1-2; D is possibly TRBD1 (5 bases). The CDR3 length is 17 residues. Looked up from germline, CDR1 is SGHTA and CDR2 is FQGNSA. Trimming took 1 base from V and 3 from J, leaving 18 bases between them. The CDR3 spells CASSLVTKGTEDYGYTF. The DNA for the CDR3 is TGTGCCAGCAGCTTAGTCACCAAGGGGACTGAGGACTATGGCTACACCTTC.